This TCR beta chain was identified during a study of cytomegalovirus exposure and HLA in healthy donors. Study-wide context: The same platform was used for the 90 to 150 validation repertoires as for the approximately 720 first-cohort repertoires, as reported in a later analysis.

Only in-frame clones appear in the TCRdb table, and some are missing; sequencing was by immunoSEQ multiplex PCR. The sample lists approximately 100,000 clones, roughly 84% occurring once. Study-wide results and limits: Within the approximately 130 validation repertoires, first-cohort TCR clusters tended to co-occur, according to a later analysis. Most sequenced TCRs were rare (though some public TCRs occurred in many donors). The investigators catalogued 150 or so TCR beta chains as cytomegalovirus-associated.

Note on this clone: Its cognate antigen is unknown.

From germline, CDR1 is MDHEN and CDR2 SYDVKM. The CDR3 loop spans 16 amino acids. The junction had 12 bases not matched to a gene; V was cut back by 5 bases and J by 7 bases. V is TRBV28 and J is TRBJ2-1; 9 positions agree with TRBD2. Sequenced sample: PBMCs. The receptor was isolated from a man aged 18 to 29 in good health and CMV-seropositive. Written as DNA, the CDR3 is TGTGCCAGCAGTAACCACCGCGGGAGGGCCGAAAATGAGCAGTTCTTC. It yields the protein CASSNHRGRAENEQFF.